This entry lists 9 T cell receptor beta chains sequenced from one sample in a study of CD8 T cells in ankylosing spondylitis. TCRdb called the 5' RACE reads again in MiXCR, with one record for every CDR3 protein. The sample consists of 150,000 to 250,000 distinct CDR3 sequences, roughly 13% of them appearing once. Input material: blood, either unsorted or a sorted T cell fraction (not recorded which). These TCRs come from a male donor with ankylosing spondylitis or in good health (not recorded which).

This clonotype was picked up a small number of times. J is TRBJ2-1 and V is TRBV20-1, with TRBD2 as a possible D gene (5 bases). CDR1 is DFQATT and CDR2 is SNEGSKA in the germline V gene (reference sequence). CDR3 length: 15 amino acids. With 6 bases removed from V and 1 base from J, the gap between germline ends came to 16 bases. As DNA, the CDR3 is TGCAGTGCCCGACGCAGCGGCGGTTCCTACAATGAGCAGTTCTTC. This translates into CSARRSGGSYNEQFF.

Many counts were recorded for this clonotype. V gene TRBV29-1 combines with J gene TRBJ2-3; TRBD2 is a possible D gene (5 bases). V was trimmed by 4 bases and J by 1 base, leaving 6 bases between them. The CDR3 spans 12 residues. Germline-derived CDR1 and CDR2 are SQVTM and ANQGSEA. The CDR3 sequence is CSVGGRTDTQYF. The CDR3 region has the DNA TGCAGCGTTGGAGGGCGCACAGATACGCAGTATTTT.

This clonotype has at least ten counts. The chain carries TRBV27 and TRBJ2-1; possibly TRBD2 for D (6 bases). Looked up from germline, CDR1 is MNHEY and CDR2 is SMNVEV (reference sequence). V dropped 6 bases and J dropped 4 bases, with 10 bases sitting between them. The CDR3 covers 13 residues. The CDR3 reads CASSLGLYNEQFF. In DNA form, the CDR3 reads TGTGCCAGCAGCCTGGGACTTTACAATGAGCAGTTCTTC.

This clonotype was detected a few times. The chain couples TRBV2 to TRBJ2-2, with a possible D match to TRBD2 (6 bases). Germline V CDR1 and CDR2: SNHLY, FYNNEI. The CDR3 spans 16 residues. The V gene lost 0 bases and the J gene lost 5 bases, with 13 bases spanning the gap. The CDR3 DNA is TGTGCCAGCAGTGAAGCGCTTAAGGCGGGAACCGGGGAGCTGTTTTTT. Amino acids: CASSEALKAGTGELFF.

The sample holds a few counts of this clonotype. The CDR3 DNA reads as TGCGCCAGCAGCCAACAGGAAGGGCAGAACTATGGCTACACCTTC. Translating it yields CASSQQEGQNYGYTF. This chain joins TRBV4-1 and TRBJ1-2; no firm D call. CDR1 and CDR2 from the germline V gene are MGHRA and YSYEKL. V was shortened by 2 bases and J by 2 bases, with 12 bases between the two germline ends. The CDR3 is made up of 15 amino acids.

V and J are TRBV7-9 and TRBJ2-3; 7 bases agree with TRBD2. The germline gives CDR1 SEHNR, CDR2 FQNEAQ (reference sequence). This CDR3 has 15 amino acids. The V segment lost 4 bases and the J segment 5 bases; nucleotides outside the gene matches: 9. CDR3 loop: CASSSRLAEKDTQYF. The CDR3 nucleotides are TGTGCCAGCAGCTCACGACTAGCCGAGAAAGATACGCAGTATTTT.

This clonotype has only a few counts. The J gene is TRBJ2-7, the V gene TRBV5-6, with D perhaps matching TRBD2 (6 bases). The CDR3 spans 16 residues. CDR1 and CDR2 from the germline V gene are SGHDT and YYEEEE. The V and J ends lost 4 bases and 2 bases respectively, with 19 bases between them. As DNA, the CDR3 is TGTGCCAGCAGCCTGCAGTTGGCGGGATCAACCTACGAGCAGTACTTC. Amino acids: CASSLQLAGSTYEQYF.

In this sample, this clonotype turned up many times. V is TRBV5-1 and J is TRBJ1-1; D perhaps matches TRBD1 (6 bases). Germline CDR1 reads SGHRS; CDR2 reads YFSETQ. The V end was cut by 2 bases, the J end by 1 base, with 12 bases between. The CDR3 totals 15 residues. The CDR3 coding sequence is TGCGCCAGCAGCTTAGGAACAGGGCAGAACACTGAAGCTTTCTTT. This sequence encodes CASSLGTGQNTEAFF.

This clonotype was seen ten or more times. In DNA, the CDR3 is TGTGCCAGCAGTTTCAATTGGGACACCGGGGAGCTGTTTTTT. Translated, it gives CASSFNWDTGELFF. The chain carries TRBV25-1 and TRBJ2-2; D gene unclear. Per the germline V gene, CDR1 is MGHDK and CDR2 is SYGVNS. The CDR3 is made up of 14 amino acids. Trimming pared 5 bases from V and 3 bases from J, leaving 10 bases between.